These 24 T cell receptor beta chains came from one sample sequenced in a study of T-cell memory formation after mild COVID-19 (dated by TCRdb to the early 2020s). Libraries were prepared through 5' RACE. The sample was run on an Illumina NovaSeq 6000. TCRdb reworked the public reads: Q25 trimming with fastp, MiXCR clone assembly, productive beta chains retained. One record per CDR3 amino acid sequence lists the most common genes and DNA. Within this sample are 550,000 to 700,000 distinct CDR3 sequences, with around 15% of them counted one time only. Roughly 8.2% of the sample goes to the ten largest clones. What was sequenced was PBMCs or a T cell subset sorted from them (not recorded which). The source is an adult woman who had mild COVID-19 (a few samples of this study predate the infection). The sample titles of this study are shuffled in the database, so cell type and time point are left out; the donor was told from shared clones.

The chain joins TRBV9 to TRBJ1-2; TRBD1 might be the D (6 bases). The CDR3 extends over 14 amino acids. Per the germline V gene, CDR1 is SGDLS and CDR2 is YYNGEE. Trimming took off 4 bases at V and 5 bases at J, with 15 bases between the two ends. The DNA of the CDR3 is TGTGCCAGCAGCTCCGGACAGATCCAATATGGCTACACCTTC. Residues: CASSSGQIQYGYTF.

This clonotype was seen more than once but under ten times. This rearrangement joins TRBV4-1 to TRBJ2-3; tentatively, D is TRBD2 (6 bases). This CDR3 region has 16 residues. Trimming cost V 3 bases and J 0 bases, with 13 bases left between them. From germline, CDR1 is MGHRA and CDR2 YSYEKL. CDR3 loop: CASSHAYGTSTDTQYF. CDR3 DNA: TGCGCCAGCAGCCACGCCTACGGGACTAGCACAGATACGCAGTATTTT.

CDR3 amino acids: CASSGQGLQPQHF. CDR3 sequence (DNA): TGTGCCAGCAGCGGCCAGGGGCTTCAGCCCCAGCATTTT. This chain connects TRBV7-9 to TRBJ1-5; tentative D call: TRBD1 (6 bases). The CDR3 totals 13 residues. The V gene lost 5 bases and the J gene lost 6 bases, with 11 bases spanning the gap. The germline gives CDR1 SEHNR, CDR2 FQNEAQ (reference sequence).

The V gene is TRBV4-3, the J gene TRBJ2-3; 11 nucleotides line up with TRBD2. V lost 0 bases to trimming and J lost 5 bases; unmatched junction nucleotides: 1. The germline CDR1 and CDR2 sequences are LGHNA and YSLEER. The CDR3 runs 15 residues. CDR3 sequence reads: CASSQELAGVDTQYF. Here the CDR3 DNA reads TGCGCCAGCAGCCAAGAACTAGCGGGAGTAGATACGCAGTATTTT.

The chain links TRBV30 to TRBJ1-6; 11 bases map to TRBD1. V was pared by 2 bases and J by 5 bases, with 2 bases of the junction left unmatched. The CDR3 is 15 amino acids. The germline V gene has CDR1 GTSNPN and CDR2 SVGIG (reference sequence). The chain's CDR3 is CAWSWDRGNNSPLHF. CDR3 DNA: TGTGCCTGGAGTTGGGACAGGGGGAATAATTCACCCCTCCACTTT.

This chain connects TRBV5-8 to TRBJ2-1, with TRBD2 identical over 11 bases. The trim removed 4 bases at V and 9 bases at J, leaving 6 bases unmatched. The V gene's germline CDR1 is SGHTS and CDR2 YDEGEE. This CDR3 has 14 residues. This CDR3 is CASSTGTSGREQFF. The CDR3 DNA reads TGTGCCAGCAGCACCGGGACTAGCGGACGTGAGCAGTTCTTC.

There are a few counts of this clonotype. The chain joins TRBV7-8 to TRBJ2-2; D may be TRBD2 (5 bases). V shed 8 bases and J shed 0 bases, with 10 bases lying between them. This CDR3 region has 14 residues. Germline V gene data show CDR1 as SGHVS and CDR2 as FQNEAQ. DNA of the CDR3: TGTGCCAGCGTGGCGGACTCGAACACCGGGGAGCTGTTTTTT. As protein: CASVADSNTGELFF.

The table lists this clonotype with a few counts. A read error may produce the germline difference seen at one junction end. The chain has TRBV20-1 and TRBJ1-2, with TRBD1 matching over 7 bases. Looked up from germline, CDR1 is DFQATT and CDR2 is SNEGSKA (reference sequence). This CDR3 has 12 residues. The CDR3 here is CSARGGQYGYTF. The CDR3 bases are TGCAGTGCCAGAGGGGGACAGTATGGCTACACCTTC.

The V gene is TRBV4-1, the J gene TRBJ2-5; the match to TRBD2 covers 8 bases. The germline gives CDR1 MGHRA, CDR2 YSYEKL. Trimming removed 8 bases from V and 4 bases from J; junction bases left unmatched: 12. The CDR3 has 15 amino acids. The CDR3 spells CASSRGAGVGETQYF. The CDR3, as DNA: TGCGCCAGCTCTCGAGGAGCGGGAGTCGGAGAGACCCAGTACTTC.

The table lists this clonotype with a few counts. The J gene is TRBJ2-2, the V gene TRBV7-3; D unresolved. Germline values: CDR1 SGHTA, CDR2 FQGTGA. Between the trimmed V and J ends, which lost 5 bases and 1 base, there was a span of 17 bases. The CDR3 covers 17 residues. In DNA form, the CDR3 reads TGTGCCAGCAGCCCAACCTGGGATAGAGGGAACACCGGGGAGCTGTTTTTT. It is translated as CASSPTWDRGNTGELFF.

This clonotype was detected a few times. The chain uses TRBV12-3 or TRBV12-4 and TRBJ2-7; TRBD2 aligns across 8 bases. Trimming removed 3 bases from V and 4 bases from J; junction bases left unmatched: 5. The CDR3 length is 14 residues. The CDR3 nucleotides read TGTGCCAGCAGTTTTCTGGCGGGAGGATACGAGCAGTACTTC. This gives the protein CASSFLAGGYEQYF.

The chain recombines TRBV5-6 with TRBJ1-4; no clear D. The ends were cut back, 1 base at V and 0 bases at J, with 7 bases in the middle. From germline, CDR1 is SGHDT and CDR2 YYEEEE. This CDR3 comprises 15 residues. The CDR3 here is CASSLQRSTNEKLFF. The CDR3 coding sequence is TGTGCCAGCAGCTTGCAGCGGTCAACTAATGAAAAACTGTTTTTT.

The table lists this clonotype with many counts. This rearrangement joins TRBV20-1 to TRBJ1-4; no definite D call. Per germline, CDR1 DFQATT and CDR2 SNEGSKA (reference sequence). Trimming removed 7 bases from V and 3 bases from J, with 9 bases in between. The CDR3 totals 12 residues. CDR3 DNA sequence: TGCAGTGGGACTCCAGCTAATGAAAAACTGTTTTTT. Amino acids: CSGTPANEKLFF.

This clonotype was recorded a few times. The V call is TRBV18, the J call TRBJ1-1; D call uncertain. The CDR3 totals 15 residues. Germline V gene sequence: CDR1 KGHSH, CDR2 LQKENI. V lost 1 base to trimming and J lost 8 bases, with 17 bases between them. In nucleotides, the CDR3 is TGTGCCAGCTCACCACGAAACCGGGTCCCTGGGGAAGCTTTCTTT. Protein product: CASSPRNRVPGEAFF.

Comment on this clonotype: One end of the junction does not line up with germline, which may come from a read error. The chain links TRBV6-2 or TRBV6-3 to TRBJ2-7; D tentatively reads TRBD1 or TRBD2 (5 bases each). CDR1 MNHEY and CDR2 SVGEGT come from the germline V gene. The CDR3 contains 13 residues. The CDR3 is CASSYGGTSEKYF. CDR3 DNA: TGTGCCAGCAGTTACGGGGGAACGTCCGAGAAGTACTTC.

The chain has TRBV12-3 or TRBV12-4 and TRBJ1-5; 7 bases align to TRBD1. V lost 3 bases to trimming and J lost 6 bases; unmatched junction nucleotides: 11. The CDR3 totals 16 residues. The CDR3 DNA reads TGTGCCAGCAGTTTCGTTGGGAAGGGGGCAGGTCAGCCCCAGCATTTT. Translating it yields CASSFVGKGAGQPQHF.

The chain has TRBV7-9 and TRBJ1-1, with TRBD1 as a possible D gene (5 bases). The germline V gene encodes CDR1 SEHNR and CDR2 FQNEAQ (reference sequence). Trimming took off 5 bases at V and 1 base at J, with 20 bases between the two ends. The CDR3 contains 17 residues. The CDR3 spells CASSHGTYLATNTEAFF. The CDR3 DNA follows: TGTGCCAGCAGCCACGGGACTTATCTTGCGACGAACACTGAAGCTTTCTTT.

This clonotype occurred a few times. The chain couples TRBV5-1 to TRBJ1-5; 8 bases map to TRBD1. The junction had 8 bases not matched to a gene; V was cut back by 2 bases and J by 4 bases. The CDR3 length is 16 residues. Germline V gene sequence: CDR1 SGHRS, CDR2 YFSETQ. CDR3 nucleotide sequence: TGCGCCAGCAGCTTAGGCACAGGACAGGGAAATCAGCCCCAGCATTTT. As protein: CASSLGTGQGNQPQHF.

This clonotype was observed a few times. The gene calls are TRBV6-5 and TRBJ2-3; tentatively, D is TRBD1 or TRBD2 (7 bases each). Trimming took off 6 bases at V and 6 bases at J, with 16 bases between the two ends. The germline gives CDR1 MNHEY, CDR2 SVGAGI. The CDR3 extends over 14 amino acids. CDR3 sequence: CASSSGGGSDTQYF. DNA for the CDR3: TGTGCCAGCAGCTCAGGGGGGGGCTCTGATACGCAGTATTTT.

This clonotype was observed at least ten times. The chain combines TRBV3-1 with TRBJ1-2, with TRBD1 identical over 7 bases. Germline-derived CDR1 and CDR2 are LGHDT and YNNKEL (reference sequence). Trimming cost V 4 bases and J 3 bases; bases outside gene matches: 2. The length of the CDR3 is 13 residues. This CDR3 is CASSRDSYYGYTF. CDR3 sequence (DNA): TGTGCCAGCAGCCGGGACAGTTACTATGGCTACACCTTC.

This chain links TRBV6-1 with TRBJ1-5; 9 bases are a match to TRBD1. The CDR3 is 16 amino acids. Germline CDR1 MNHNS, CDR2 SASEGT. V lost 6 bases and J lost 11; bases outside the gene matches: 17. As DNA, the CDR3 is TGTGCCAGCAGGACACCCGGCGGACAGGGGCCAGAAGCCCAGCATTTT. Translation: CASRTPGGQGPEAQHF.

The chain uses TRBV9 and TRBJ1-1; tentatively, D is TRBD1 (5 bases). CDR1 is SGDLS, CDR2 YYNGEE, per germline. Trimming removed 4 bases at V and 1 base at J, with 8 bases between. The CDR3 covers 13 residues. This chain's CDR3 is CASSTGQNTEAFF. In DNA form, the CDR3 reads TGTGCCAGCAGCACTGGACAGAACACTGAAGCTTTCTTT. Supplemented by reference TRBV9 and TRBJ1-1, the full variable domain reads DSGVTQTPKHLITATGQRVTLRCSPRSGDLSVYWYQQSLDQGLQFLIQYYNGEERAKGNILERFSAQQFPDLHSELNLSSLELGDSALYFCASSTGQNTEAFFGQGTRLTVV.

The CDR3 coding sequence is TGTGCCACCAGTGGAGGGTACAATCAGCCCCAGCATTTT. Encoded protein: CATSGGYNQPQHF. This chain links TRBV24-1 with TRBJ1-5; D is ambiguous. This CDR3 region has 13 residues. Germline V gene sequence: CDR1 KGHDR, CDR2 SFDVKD. Trimming took off 5 bases at V and 3 bases at J, with 7 bases between the two ends.

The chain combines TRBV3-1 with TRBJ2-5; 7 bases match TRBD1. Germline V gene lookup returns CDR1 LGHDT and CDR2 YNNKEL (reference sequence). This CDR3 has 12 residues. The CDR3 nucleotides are TGTTCCATCAGCCAAGGGGGCGGAAAGGAGTACTTC. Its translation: CSISQGGGKEYF.